Below, 16 T cell receptor beta chains from the same sample are listed, as sequenced in a study of blood T cells in healthy people across ages (dated by TCRdb to about 2015). The library relied on 5' RACE. The instrument was an Illumina HiSeq 2500. A second roughly 6 to 12 cycle PCR used a sample-barcoded 5' primer and a J-beta primer mix. TCRdb passed the public sequencing reads through fastp at Q25 and MiXCR, retaining productive beta sequences. Rows with a matching CDR3 protein are joined into one entry that keeps the most common DNA and genes. Present in this sample are approximately 810,000 distinct CDR3 sequences, under 35% of which were seen just once. The biggest ten clones account for 15% to 20% of the sample. Sequenced: blood. These receptors all come from an elderly woman in good health.

This clonotype was detected ten times or more. CDR3 coding DNA: TGTGCCAGCAGCCAAGATCTAAGGGTGGCTAACTATGGCTACACCTTC. Its translation: CASSQDLRVANYGYTF. The chain recombines TRBV4-2 with TRBJ1-2, with D unresolved. This CDR3 has 16 residues. Trimming took off 0 bases at V and 0 bases at J, with 11 bases between the two ends. Germline CDR1 is LGHNA and CDR2 is YNFKEQ.

With regard to this clonotype: A single base separates this from a much larger clone, so it may be a read error. The V gene is TRBV6-5, the J gene TRBJ2-7; D perhaps matches TRBD1 (5 bases). Per the germline V gene, CDR1 is MNHEY and CDR2 is SVGAGI. This CDR3 is 14 amino acids long. The germline V and J ends were trimmed by 5 bases and 4 bases, with 15 bases remaining between them. This CDR3 is CASSPSTVPYEQYF. In DNA, the CDR3 is TGTGCCAGCAGTCCCTCGACAGTTCCGTACGAGCAGTACTTC.

Details on this clonotype: A much larger clone sits a single nucleotide away, making a read error possible. J is TRBJ2-3 and V is TRBV24-1; D is ambiguous. Per germline, CDR1 KGHDR and CDR2 SFDVKD. Trimming cost V 9 bases and J 2 bases, with 11 bases left between them. The CDR3 has 13 residues. The CDR3 reads CATGGLNTDTQYF. The DNA for the CDR3 is TGTGCCACCGGTGGTTTAAACACAGATACGCAGTATTTT.

The chain combines TRBV5-6 with TRBJ1-1; D ambiguous. The CDR3 is made up of 16 amino acids. Trimming took 2 bases from V and 0 from J, leaving 14 bases between them. The germline gives CDR1 SGHDT, CDR2 YYEEEE. DNA for the CDR3: TGTGCCAGCAGCTTAGGATCCGGGGTCCTGAACACTGAAGCTTTCTTT. Translated, it gives CASSLGSGVLNTEAFF.

The chain employs TRBV10-3 and TRBJ2-1; 11 nucleotides line up with TRBD2. This CDR3 contains 17 residues. Germline lookup yields CDR1 ENHRY and CDR2 SYGVKD. V was clipped by 4 bases and J by 8 bases; unmatched bases: 13. Written as DNA, the CDR3 is TGTGCCATCAGTGGGGGAATAGCGGGAGGGCCGGTGGATGAGCAGTTCTTC. This gives the protein CAISGGIAGGPVDEQFF.

Turning to this clonotype: A much larger clone is a single base away; this may be a read error. The chain combines TRBV10-3 with TRBJ2-7, with 7 positions matching TRBD1. The CDR3 contains 12 residues. CDR1 is ENHRY and CDR2 is SYGVKD in the germline V gene. The J segment lost 3 bases and the V segment lost 6 bases, leaving 2 bases of the junction unmatched. The CDR3 region is CAISRDSYEQYF. The DNA of the CDR3 is TGTGCCATCAGCCGGGACAGCTACGAGCAGTACTTC.

There are many counts of this clonotype. The chain recombines TRBV18 with TRBJ1-2; D uncertain. The CDR3 runs 14 residues. Trimming shortened V by 5 bases and J by 4 bases, and 14 bases separated the two germline ends. Germline-derived CDR1 and CDR2 are KGHSH and LQKENI. In DNA, the CDR3 is TGTGCCAGCTCATCCGATGCGGGCCCCTATGGCTACACCTTC. Translated: CASSSDAGPYGYTF.

Remarks on this clonotype: A read error is possible here, since a much larger clone lies one base away. V gene TRBV7-2 combines with J gene TRBJ2-5, with unresolved D. V was pared by 3 bases and J by 11 bases, with 19 bases between. The length of the CDR3 is 14 residues. Germline lookup yields CDR1 SGHTA and CDR2 FQGNSA. The CDR3 bases are TGTACCAGCAGCTTGGCGATACAAACGGGTGAGCAGTACTTC. It translates to CTSSLAIQTGEQYF.

This clonotype was seen ten or more times. As DNA, the CDR3 is TGCAGTGCTAGTACTGGGAACACCGGGGAGCTGTTTTTT. Protein product: CSASTGNTGELFF. The chain is built from TRBV20-1 and TRBJ2-2, with D hard to call. The CDR3 contains 13 residues. Trimming removed 3 bases from V and 1 base from J, with 6 bases in between. Germline CDR1 is DFQATT and CDR2 is SNEGSKA (reference sequence).

This clonotype occurred a few times. J is TRBJ2-1 and V is TRBV27; tentative D call: TRBD1 (5 bases). The germline V gene has CDR1 MNHEY and CDR2 SMNVEV (reference sequence). The CDR3 runs 15 residues. Trimming took 6 bases from V and 1 from J, leaving 13 bases between them. The CDR3 DNA sequence: TGTGCCAGCAGGCCCGCAGGGAATTCCTACAATGAGCAGTTCTTC. Protein product: CASRPAGNSYNEQFF.

V usage is TRBV19 and J usage is TRBJ1-2; D remains ambiguous. V was shortened by 1 base and J by 5 bases, with 5 bases between the two germline ends. There are 12 residues in the CDR3. Germline V gene data show CDR1 as LNHDA and CDR2 as SQIVND (reference sequence). CDR3 DNA: TGTGCCAGTAGTATAGCGACATATGGCTACACCTTC. Translation gives CASSIATYGYTF.

This clonotype has only a few counts. Sequence at one end of the junction differs from germline and may be a read error. The chain recombines TRBV4-2 with TRBJ2-2, with TRBD2 matching over 7 bases. The germline CDR1 and CDR2 sequences are LGHNA and YNFKEQ. The CDR3 is made up of 19 amino acids. This CDR3 reads CACSLEGPGGSPYTGELFF. The CDR3 nucleotides read TGTGCCTGCAGCCTTGAAGGTCCAGGCGGGAGCCCGTACACCGGGGAGCTGTTTTTT.

Many counts were recorded for this clonotype. One end of the junction is discordant with germline, which a read error may explain. The chain employs TRBV7-7 and TRBJ2-5; 9 bases fit TRBD1. The CDR3 length is 13 residues. CDR1 and CDR2 from the germline V gene are SSHAT and FNYEAQ (reference sequence). Here the CDR3 DNA reads TGTGCTAGCAGCACGGGACAGGGAAAGACCCAGTACTTC. Protein: CASSTGQGKTQYF.

With respect to this clonotype: This clone may be a read error of a much larger clone one base away. The chain recombines TRBV18 with TRBJ2-1; TRBD2 aligns across 8 bases. J gave up 12 bases and V 3 bases, and 19 bases lay outside the gene matches. Germline values: CDR1 KGHSH, CDR2 LQKENI. The CDR3 is 17 amino acids. CDR3 protein: CASSPPRGRAGATGQFF. The CDR3 DNA follows: TGTGCCAGCTCACCGCCCCGAGGGCGAGCGGGGGCGACGGGGCAGTTCTTC.

This clonotype occurred many times. The rearrangement joins TRBV11-2 to TRBJ2-5; D unclear. The CDR3 spans 12 residues. Trimming cost V 5 bases and J 5 bases, with 9 bases left between them. Germline-derived CDR1 and CDR2 are SGHAT and FQNNGV. CDR3 sequence reads: CASSRNLETQYF. As DNA, the CDR3 is TGTGCCAGCAGCCGCAACCTGGAGACCCAGTACTTC. Filled out from reference TRBV11-2 and TRBJ2-5, the complete variable domain reads EAGVAQSPRYKIIEKRQSVAFWCNPISGHATLYWYQQILGQGPKLLIQFQNNGVVDDSQLPKDRFSAERLKGVDSTLKIQPAKLEDSAVYLCASSRNLETQYFGPGTRLLVL.

This clonotype occurred a few times. The chain recombines TRBV28 with TRBJ1-2; D not resolved. The CDR3 is 13 residues long. Germline loops: CDR1 MDHEN, CDR2 SYDVKM. V lost 6 bases, J lost 3 bases, and 11 bases lay in between. DNA of the CDR3: TGTGCCAGCAGCCGAGGTGGGGACTATGGCTACACCTTC. Translated: CASSRGGDYGYTF.